This is a list of T cell receptor beta chains from one sample in a study of response to subunit inactivated influenza vaccine. TCRdb reanalysed the RT-PCR reads using MiXCR and keeps one entry per CDR3 protein. The table includes 500,000 to 600,000 distinct CDR3 sequences, roughly 10% detected once. These same records also appear under a second study, on T cells expressing NK-cell markers.

The specimen comprised PBMCs from blood, sampled on the day of vaccination. The source of these receptors is a man over 45 who received an inactivated influenza vaccine. Each CDR3 is given with its conserved first and last residue.

>TRBJ2-1|TRBV6-2/TRBV6-3
CASSYRRTGLLTDEQFF
>TRBJ2-5|TRBV10-1
CASGSNGTSGRVQETQYF
>TRBJ2-5|TRBV12-3/TRBV12-4
CASSFSVSWGETQYF
>TRBJ2-3|TRBV12-3/TRBV12-4
CASRDPGQGAADTQYF
>TRBJ2-7|TRBV7-8
CASIIGEYSYEQYF
>TRBJ2-6|TRBV10-3
CAISDLGANVLTF
>TRBJ1-4|TRBV20-1
CSARDRRLGTNEKLFF
>TRBJ2-3|TRBV4-1
CASSQDWRGISDTQYF
>TRBJ2-7|TRBV4-3
CASSQEWDREPYEQYF
>TRBJ1-2|TRBV24-1
CATSDPGEDGYTF
>TRBJ2-7|TRBV6-5
CASSSVGSGGQYF
>TRBJ2-5|TRBV24-1
CATSDSTEETQYF
>TRBJ1-4|TRBV5-1
CASSLDGITTNEKLFF
>TRBJ2-1|TRBV12-3/TRBV12-4
CASSLGGYNEQFF
>TRBJ1-4|TRBV7-8
CASRDVGEKLFF
>TRBJ2-1|TRBV5-1
CASQTGGANNEQFF
>TRBJ2-7|TRBV3-1
CASSQGPGRYEQYF
>TRBJ1-1|TRBV12-3/TRBV12-4
CASSGQNWGAFF
>TRBJ1-4|TRBV12-3/TRBV12-4
CASTTQGSFEKLFF
>TRBJ2-5|TRBV29-1
CSVEKTSQTQYF
>TRBJ2-1|TRBV9
CASSPLGGEGNEQFF
>TRBJ2-2|TRBV9
CASSARQVNTGELFF
>TRBJ2-1|TRBV9
CASSVDAGLFEQFF
>TRBJ1-1|TRBV5-1
CASSVESEGTEAFF
>TRBJ2-2|TRBV12-3/TRBV12-4
CASRPGGSTGELFF
>TRBJ2-3|TRBV3-1
CASSQDFYTQYF
>TRBJ2-1|TRBV12-3/TRBV12-4
CASSLAARAEQFF
>TRBJ1-1|TRBV7-2
CASSPDRGVAFF
>TRBJ1-1|TRBV28
CASSFGIAGLWERATEAFF
>TRBJ2-2|TRBV7-3
CASSPPRSNTGELFF
>TRBJ2-7|TRBV10-3
CAISSLARAEQYF
>TRBJ1-2|TRBV7-2
CASSLEDRVYGYTF
>TRBJ1-2|TRBV11-1
CASSPTGDYGYTF
>TRBJ2-1|TRBV5-1
CASSPRGGGDSGTNEQFF
>TRBJ2-1|TRBV9
CASSPGGGGAYNEQFF
>TRBJ2-7|TRBV5-1
CASSPREDHPSHEQYF
>TRBJ1-1|TRBV20-1
CSASGQGIFEAFF
>TRBJ2-1|TRBV12-3/TRBV12-4
CASSFTEKTKQFF
>TRBJ2-2|TRBV5-1
CASSSRQGDTGELFF
>TRBJ2-1|TRBV14
CASSQALGHVTEQFF
>TRBJ2-7|TRBV28
CASSPMDTHHEQYF
>TRBJ2-7|TRBV12-3/TRBV12-4
CASSPRIVYAPSYEQYF
>TRBJ2-1|TRBV7-8
CASGVGGGSYNEQFF
>TRBJ2-7|TRBV7-2
CASSRARSEQYF
>TRBJ2-2|TRBV3-1
CASSHANSAGELFF
>TRBJ2-1|TRBV6-2/TRBV6-3
CASSPYSGGRNEQFF
>TRBJ2-6|TRBV10-3
CAISPQISGANVLTF
>TRBJ1-4|TRBV7-9
CASSPRDSYEKLFF
>TRBJ1-4|TRBV18
CASSPPTRTNEKLFF
>TRBJ2-1|TRBV5-1
CASSLSGTSYDEQFF